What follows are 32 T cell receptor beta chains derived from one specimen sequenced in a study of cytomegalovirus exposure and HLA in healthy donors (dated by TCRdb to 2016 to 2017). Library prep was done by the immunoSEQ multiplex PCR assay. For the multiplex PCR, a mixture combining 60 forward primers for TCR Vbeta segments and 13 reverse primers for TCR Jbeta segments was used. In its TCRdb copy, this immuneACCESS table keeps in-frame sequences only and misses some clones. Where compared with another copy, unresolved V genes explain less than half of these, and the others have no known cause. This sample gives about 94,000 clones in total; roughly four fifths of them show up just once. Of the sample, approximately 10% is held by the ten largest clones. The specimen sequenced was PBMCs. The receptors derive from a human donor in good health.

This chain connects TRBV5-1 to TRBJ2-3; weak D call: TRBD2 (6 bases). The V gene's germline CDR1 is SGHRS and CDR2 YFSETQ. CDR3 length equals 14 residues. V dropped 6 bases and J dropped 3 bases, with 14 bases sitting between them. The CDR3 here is CASKDVGGTDTQYF. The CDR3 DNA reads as TGCGCCAGCAAGGATGTGGGAGGAACAGATACGCAGTATTTT.

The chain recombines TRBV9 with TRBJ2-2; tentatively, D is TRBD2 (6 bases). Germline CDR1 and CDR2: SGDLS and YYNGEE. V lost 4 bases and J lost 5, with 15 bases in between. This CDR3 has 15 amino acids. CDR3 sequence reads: CASSFGGTGTGELFF. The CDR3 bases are TGTGCCAGCAGCTTCGGAGGGACTGGAACCGGGGAGCTGTTTTTT.

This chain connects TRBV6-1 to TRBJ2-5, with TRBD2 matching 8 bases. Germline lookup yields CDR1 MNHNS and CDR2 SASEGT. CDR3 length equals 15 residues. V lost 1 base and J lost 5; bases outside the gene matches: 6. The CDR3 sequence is CASSEVAGGRETQYF. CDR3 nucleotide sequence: TGTGCCAGCAGTGAAGTGGCGGGGGGAAGGGAGACCCAGTACTTC.

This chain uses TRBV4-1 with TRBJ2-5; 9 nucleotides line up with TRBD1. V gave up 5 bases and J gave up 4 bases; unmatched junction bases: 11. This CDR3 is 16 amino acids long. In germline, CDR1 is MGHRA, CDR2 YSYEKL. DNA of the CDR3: TGCGCCAGCAGCGCCCGCCGGGACAGGGAAAGAGAGACCCAGTACTTC. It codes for CASSARRDRERETQYF.

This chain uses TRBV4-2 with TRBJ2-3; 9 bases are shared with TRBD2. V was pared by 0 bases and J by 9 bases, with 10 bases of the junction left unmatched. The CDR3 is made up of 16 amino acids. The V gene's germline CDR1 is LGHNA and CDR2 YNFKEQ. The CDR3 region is CASSQDVSSGEGTQYF. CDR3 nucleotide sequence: TGTGCCAGCAGCCAAGATGTGTCTAGCGGGGAAGGCACGCAGTATTTT.

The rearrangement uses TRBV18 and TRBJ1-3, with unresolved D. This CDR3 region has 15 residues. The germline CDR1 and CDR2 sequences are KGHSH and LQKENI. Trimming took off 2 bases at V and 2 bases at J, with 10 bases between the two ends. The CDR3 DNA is TGTGCCAGCTCACCAGGGCAGACGCCTGGAAACACCATATATTTT. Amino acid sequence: CASSPGQTPGNTIYF.

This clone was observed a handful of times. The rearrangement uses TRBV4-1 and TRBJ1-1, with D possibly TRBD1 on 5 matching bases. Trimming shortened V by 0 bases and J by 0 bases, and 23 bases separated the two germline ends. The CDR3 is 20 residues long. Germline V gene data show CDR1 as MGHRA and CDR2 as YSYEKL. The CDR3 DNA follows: TGCGCCAGCAGCCAAGATCATCTGGGCGACAGCGTGCCACTGAACACTGAAGCTTTCTTT. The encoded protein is CASSQDHLGDSVPLNTEAFF.

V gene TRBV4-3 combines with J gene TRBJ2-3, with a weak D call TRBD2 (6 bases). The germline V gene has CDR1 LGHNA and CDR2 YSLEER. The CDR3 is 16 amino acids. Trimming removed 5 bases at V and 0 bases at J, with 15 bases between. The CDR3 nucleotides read TGCGCCAGCAGCGGGGCATCGGGGACTAGCACAGATACGCAGTATTTT. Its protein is CASSGASGTSTDTQYF.

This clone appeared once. CDR3 protein: CAWSRANYGYTF. The CDR3 DNA follows: TGTGCCTGGAGTCGGGCTAACTATGGCTACACCTTC. V and J are TRBV30 and TRBJ1-2; D unclear. Germline V CDR1 and CDR2: GTSNPN, SVGIG (reference sequence). V lost 2 bases and J lost 0, with 4 bases in between. The CDR3 runs 12 residues. Full variable domain (outside the CDR3, taken from reference TRBV30 and TRBJ1-2): SQTIHQWPATLVQPVGSPLSLECTVEGTSNPNLYWYRQAAGRGLQLLFYSVGIGQISSEVPQNLSASRPQDRQFILSSKKLLLSDSGFYLCAWSRANYGYTFGSGTRLTVV.

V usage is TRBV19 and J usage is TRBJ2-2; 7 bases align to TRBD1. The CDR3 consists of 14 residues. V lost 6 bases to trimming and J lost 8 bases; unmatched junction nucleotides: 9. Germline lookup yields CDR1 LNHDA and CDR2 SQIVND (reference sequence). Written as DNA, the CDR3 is TGTGCCAGTAGCAAGGACAGGCCTGTTGGGGAGCTGTTTTTT. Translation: CASSKDRPVGELFF.

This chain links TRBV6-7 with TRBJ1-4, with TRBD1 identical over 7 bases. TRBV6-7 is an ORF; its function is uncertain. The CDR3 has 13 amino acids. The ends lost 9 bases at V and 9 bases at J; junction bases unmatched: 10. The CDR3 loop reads CARRTGTLKKLFF. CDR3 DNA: TGTGCCAGGAGGACAGGCACCCTAAAAAAACTGTTTTTT.

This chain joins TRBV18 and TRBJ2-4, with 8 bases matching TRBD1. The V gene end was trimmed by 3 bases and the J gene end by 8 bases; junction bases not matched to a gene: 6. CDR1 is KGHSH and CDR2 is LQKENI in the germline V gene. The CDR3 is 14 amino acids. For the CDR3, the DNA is TGTGCCAGCTCACCCCAGGGGGCGCCGGACATTCAGTACTTC. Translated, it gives CASSPQGAPDIQYF.

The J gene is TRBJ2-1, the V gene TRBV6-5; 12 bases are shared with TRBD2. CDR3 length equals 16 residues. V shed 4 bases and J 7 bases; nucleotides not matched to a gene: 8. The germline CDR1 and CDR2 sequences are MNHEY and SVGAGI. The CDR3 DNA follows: TGTGCCAGCAGTTCCCCTAGCGGGAGGGGAAAAAATGAGCAGTTCTTC. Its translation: CASSSPSGRGKNEQFF.

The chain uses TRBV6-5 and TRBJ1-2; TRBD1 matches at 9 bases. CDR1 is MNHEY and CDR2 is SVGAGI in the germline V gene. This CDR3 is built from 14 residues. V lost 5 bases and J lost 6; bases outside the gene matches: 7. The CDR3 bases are TGTGCCAGCAGTCCAGACAGGGGGGGCAATGGCTACACCTTC. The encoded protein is CASSPDRGGNGYTF.

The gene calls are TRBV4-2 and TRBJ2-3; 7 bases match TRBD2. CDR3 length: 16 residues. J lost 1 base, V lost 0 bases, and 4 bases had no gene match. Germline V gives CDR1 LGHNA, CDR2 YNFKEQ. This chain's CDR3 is CASSQDITSGTDTQYF. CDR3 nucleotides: TGTGCCAGCAGCCAAGATATAACTAGCGGCACAGATACGCAGTATTTT.

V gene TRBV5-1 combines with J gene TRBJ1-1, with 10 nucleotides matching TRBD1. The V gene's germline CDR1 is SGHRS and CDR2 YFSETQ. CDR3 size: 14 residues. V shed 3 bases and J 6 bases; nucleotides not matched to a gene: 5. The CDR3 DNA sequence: TGCGCCAGCAGCTCCTTGACAGGGGGCGCTGAAGCTTTCTTT. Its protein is CASSSLTGGAEAFF.

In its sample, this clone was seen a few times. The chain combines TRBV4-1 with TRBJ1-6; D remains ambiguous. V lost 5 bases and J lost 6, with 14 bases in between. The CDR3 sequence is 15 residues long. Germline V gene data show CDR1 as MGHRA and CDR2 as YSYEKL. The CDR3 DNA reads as TGCGCCAGCAGCTTCCGGGATACGGGTAATTCACCCCTCCACTTT. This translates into CASSFRDTGNSPLHF.

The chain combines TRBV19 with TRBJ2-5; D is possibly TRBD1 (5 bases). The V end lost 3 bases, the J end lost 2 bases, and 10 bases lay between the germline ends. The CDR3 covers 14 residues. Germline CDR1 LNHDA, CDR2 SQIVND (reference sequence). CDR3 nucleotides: TGTGCCAGTAGTATCGACAGCGTTCAAGAGACCCAGTACTTC. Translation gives CASSIDSVQETQYF.

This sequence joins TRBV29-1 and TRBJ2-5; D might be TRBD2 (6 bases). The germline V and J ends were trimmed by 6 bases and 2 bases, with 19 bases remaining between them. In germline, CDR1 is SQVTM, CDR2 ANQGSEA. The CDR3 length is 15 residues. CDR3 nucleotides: TGCAGCGTAACTCACGGGGCGGGATGGCAAGAGACCCAGTACTTC. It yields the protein CSVTHGAGWQETQYF.

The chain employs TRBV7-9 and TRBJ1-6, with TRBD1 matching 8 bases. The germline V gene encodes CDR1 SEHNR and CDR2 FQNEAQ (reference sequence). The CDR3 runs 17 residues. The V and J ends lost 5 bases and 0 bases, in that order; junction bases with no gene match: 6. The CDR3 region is CASSSQGASSYNSPLHF. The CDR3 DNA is TGTGCCAGCAGCAGTCAGGGGGCGAGCTCCTATAATTCACCCCTCCACTTT.

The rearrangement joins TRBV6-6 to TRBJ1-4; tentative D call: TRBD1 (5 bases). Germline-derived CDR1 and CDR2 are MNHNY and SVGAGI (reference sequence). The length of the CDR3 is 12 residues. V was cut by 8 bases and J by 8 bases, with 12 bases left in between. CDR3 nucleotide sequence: TGTGCCAGCGCCAGGGTGATCGAAAAACTGTTTTTT. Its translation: CASARVIEKLFF.

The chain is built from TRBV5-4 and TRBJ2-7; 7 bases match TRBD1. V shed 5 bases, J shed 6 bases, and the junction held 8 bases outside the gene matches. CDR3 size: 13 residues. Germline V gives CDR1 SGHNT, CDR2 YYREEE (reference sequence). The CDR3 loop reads CASRPRTGGEQYF. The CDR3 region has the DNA TGTGCCAGCAGACCGCGGACAGGTGGCGAGCAGTACTTC.

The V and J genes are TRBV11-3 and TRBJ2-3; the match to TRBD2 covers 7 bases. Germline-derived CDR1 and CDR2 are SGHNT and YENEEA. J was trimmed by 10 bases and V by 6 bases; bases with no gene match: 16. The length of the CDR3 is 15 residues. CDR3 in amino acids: CASSVGAAGEAAQYF. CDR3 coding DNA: TGTGCCAGCAGTGTAGGGGCGGCGGGGGAGGCGGCGCAGTATTTT.

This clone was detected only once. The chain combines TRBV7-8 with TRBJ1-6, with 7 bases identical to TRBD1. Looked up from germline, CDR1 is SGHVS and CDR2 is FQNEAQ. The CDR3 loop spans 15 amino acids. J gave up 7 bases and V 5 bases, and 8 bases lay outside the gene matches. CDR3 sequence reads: CASSPRQTGNSPLHF. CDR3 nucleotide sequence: TGTGCCAGCAGCCCTCGTCAGACAGGGAATTCACCCCTCCACTTT.

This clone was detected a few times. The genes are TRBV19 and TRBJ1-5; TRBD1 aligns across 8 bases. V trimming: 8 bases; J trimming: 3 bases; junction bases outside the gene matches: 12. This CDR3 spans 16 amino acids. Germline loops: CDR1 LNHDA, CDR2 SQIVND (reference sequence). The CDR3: CASLDRGGSLNQPQHF. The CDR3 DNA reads TGTGCCAGTCTAGACAGGGGCGGGTCCCTCAATCAGCCCCAGCATTTT.

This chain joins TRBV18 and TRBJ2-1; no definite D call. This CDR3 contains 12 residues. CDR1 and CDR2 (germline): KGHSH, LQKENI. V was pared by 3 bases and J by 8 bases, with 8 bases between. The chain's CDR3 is CASSPSRDEQFF. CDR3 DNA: TGTGCCAGCTCACCTTCGCGAGATGAGCAGTTCTTC.

The CDR3 loop is CASSPVSPGTLSNQPQHF. CDR3 in DNA: TGTGCCAGCTCACCGGTCTCGCCCGGGACACTGAGCAATCAGCCCCAGCATTTT. The rearrangement links TRBV18 to TRBJ1-5; maybe TRBD1 (6 bases). This CDR3 contains 18 residues. CDR1 is KGHSH, CDR2 LQKENI, per germline. V was cut by 3 bases and J by 1 base, with 19 bases left in between.

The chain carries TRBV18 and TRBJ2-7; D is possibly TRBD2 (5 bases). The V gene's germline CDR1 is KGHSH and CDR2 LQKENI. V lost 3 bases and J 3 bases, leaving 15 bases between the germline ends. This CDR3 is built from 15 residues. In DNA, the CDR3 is TGTGCCAGCTCACCTGGCCTAGCAACCTACTACGAGCAGTACTTC. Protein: CASSPGLATYYEQYF.

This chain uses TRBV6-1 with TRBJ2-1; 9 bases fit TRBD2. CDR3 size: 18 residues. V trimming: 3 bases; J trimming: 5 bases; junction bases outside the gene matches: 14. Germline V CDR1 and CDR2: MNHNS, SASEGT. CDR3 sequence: CASSDLRGGLGLHNEQFF. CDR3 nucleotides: TGTGCCAGCAGTGACTTGCGGGGGGGTCTGGGGCTCCACAATGAGCAGTTCTTC.

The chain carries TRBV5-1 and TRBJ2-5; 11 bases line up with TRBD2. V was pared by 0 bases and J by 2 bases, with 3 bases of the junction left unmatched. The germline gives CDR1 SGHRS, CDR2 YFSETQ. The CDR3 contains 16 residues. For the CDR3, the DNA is TGCGCCAGCAGCTTGGGCGGACTAGCGGGTCAAGAGACCCAGTACTTC. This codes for CASSLGGLAGQETQYF.

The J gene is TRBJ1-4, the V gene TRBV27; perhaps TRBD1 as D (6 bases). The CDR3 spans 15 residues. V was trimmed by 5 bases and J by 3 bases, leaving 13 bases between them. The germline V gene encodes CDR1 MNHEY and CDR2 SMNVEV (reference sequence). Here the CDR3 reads CASSLSGAANEKLFF. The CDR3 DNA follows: TGTGCCAGCAGTCTCTCAGGGGCGGCTAATGAAAAACTGTTTTTT.

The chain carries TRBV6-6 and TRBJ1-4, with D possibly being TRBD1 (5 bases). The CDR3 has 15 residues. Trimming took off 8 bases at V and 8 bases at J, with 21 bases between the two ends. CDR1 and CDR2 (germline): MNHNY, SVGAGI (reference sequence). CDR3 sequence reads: CASDLGFGTLEKLFF. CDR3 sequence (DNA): TGTGCCAGCGACCTGGGGTTCGGGACTTTGGAAAAACTGTTTTTT.